The 27 T cell receptor beta chains presented below share a single source sample, sequenced in a study of shared clonotypes between healthy human individuals (TCRdb year 2020). The receptor library was made with the immunoSEQ multiplex PCR assay. TCRdb retrieved this table from immuneACCESS and kept in-frame rearrangements only. Not all clones are present; in checked studies, unresolved V genes account for under half, and no reason is known for the remainder. The sample table holds about 490,000 clones, of which 79% were seen once. Less than 15% of the sample comes from the top ten. Sample: PBMCs. The receptor source for this set is a woman aged 40 to 55 in good health. Some clones in this sample may be carry-over from other donors' samples.

This clone was seen once. The gene calls are TRBV28 and TRBJ1-3; tentative D call: TRBD1 (5 bases). Germline-derived CDR1 and CDR2 are MDHEN and SYDVKM. Trimming stripped 7 bases from V and 3 bases from J, with 13 bases between. This CDR3 is built from 14 residues. CDR3 amino acids: CASIGGADGNTIYF. The CDR3 nucleotides are TGTGCCAGCATTGGCGGGGCAGATGGAAACACCATATATTTT.

The chain uses TRBV19 and TRBJ2-3; 8 nucleotides align to TRBD2. CDR1 and CDR2 (germline): LNHDA, SQIVND (reference sequence). The CDR3 has 16 amino acids. The V segment lost 2 bases and the J segment 2 bases; nucleotides outside the gene matches: 6. The CDR3 spells CASSILAGGLTDTQYF. CDR3 bases: TGTGCCAGTAGTATACTTGCGGGAGGCCTCACAGATACGCAGTATTTT.

J is TRBJ2-3 and V is TRBV7-3; possibly TRBD2 for D (6 bases). CDR3 length: 15 amino acids. Between the trimmed V and J ends, which lost 1 base and 0 bases, there was a span of 8 bases. Germline CDR1 SGHTA, CDR2 FQGTGA. The CDR3 loop reads CASSLKGTSTDTQYF. CDR3 DNA sequence: TGTGCCAGCAGCTTAAAGGGGACTAGCACAGATACGCAGTATTTT.

V and J are TRBV20-1 and TRBJ2-1, with D possibly TRBD2 on 5 matching bases. V gave up 6 bases and J gave up 12 bases, with 12 bases separating them. Germline V gene sequence: CDR1 DFQATT, CDR2 SNEGSKA (reference sequence). The CDR3 sequence is 10 residues long. The DNA for the CDR3 is TGCAGTGCCGGAGAGGGCCCGCAGTTCTTC. This sequence encodes CSAGEGPQFF.

The rearrangement links TRBV7-9 to TRBJ2-7; possibly TRBD2 for D (5 bases). The germline CDR1 and CDR2 sequences are SEHNR and FQNEAQ (reference sequence). The CDR3 loop spans 13 amino acids. V lost 5 bases and J 1 base, leaving 9 bases between the germline ends. Here the CDR3 reads CASSQLDSYEQYF. In DNA, the CDR3 is TGTGCCAGCAGCCAACTAGATTCCTACGAGCAGTACTTC.

The V gene is TRBV6-5, the J gene TRBJ1-1; 7 bases map to TRBD1. CDR3 length equals 15 residues. Trimming at V came to 2 bases and at J to 1 base, leaving 4 bases not matched to a gene. Germline values: CDR1 MNHEY, CDR2 SVGAGI. DNA of the CDR3: TGTGCCAGCAGTTACAGCCAGGGGGGGAACACTGAAGCTTTCTTT. Translating it yields CASSYSQGGNTEAFF.

The chain uses TRBV6-6 and TRBJ1-1; the D is unclear. Germline V gives CDR1 MNHNY, CDR2 SVGAGI (reference sequence). Trimming stripped 0 bases from V and 8 bases from J, with 16 bases between. CDR3 length equals 15 residues. This CDR3 reads CASSYSTGWAGEAFF. CDR3 nucleotide sequence: TGTGCCAGCAGTTACTCCACCGGCTGGGCAGGAGAAGCTTTCTTT.

The rearrangement links TRBV5-1 to TRBJ2-7; D might be TRBD1 (6 bases). The ends were cut back, 0 bases at V and 3 bases at J, with 16 bases in the middle. This CDR3 comprises 16 residues. CDR1 and CDR2 (germline): SGHRS, YFSETQ. The CDR3 DNA follows: TGCGCCAGCAGCTTGGCCACAGCAGGGGTCTTCTACGAGCAGTACTTC. Translated: CASSLATAGVFYEQYF.

The chain couples TRBV28 to TRBJ2-7; 8 positions agree with TRBD1. This CDR3 is 19 amino acids long. The germline CDR1 and CDR2 sequences are MDHEN and SYDVKM. Trimming removed 3 bases from V and 4 bases from J; junction bases left unmatched: 20. The CDR3 bases are TGTGCCAGCAGTTTTTCAACGGCCCACTGGACAGGGTTTCAATACGAGCAGTACTTC. Translated, it gives CASSFSTAHWTGFQYEQYF.

This clone has only one observation. V usage is TRBV28 and J usage is TRBJ1-2; D perhaps matches TRBD1 (5 bases). V lost 2 bases, J lost 14 bases, and 21 bases lay in between. The CDR3 totals 14 residues. The germline CDR1 and CDR2 sequences are MDHEN and SYDVKM. The CDR3, as DNA: TGTGCCAGCAGTTTAATGGGGGACGGCCCTGGCCTAACCTTC. Translation gives CASSLMGDGPGLTF.

With regard to this clone: A junction end diverges from the germline sequence, so it may reflect a read error. J is TRBJ2-7 and V is TRBV5-4; 8 nucleotides line up with TRBD2. CDR1 SGHNT and CDR2 YYREEE come from the germline V gene (reference sequence). CDR3 length equals 16 residues. This CDR3 is CAGSLAGTRLSYEQYF. In DNA form, the CDR3 reads TGTGCCGGCAGCTTGGCCGGGACTAGATTATCCTACGAGCAGTACTTC.

The chain recombines TRBV7-3 with TRBJ2-5, with D perhaps matching TRBD1 or TRBD2 (5 bases each). V was shortened by 1 base and J by 6 bases, with 9 bases between the two germline ends. The germline CDR1 and CDR2 sequences are SGHTA and FQGTGA. CDR3 length: 13 residues. The chain's CDR3 is CASSLIRGQTQYF. CDR3 DNA: TGTGCCAGCAGCTTAATTAGGGGACAGACCCAGTACTTC.

The V and J genes are TRBV4-1 and TRBJ2-1; D is possibly TRBD1 or TRBD2 (5 bases each). The germline V gene has CDR1 MGHRA and CDR2 YSYEKL. V lost 4 bases, J lost 9 bases, and 13 bases lay in between. CDR3 length: 13 residues. The CDR3 loop is CASSRLGVGEQFF. In nucleotides, the CDR3 is TGCGCCAGCAGCCGACTGGGGGTTGGTGAGCAGTTCTTC.

The sample holds one count of this clone. The chain links TRBV14 to TRBJ1-6, with D hard to call. V was clipped by 2 bases and J by 4 bases, with 3 bases between them. This CDR3 has 13 amino acids. CDR1 and CDR2 (germline): SGHDN, FVKESK. CDR3 region: CASSQTYNSPLHF. The CDR3 DNA is TGTGCCAGCAGCCAAACTTATAATTCACCCCTCCACTTT.

At least ten counts were recorded for this clone. Different DNA sequences within this sample yield the same CDR3. V is TRBV6-1 and J is TRBJ2-3; tentatively, D is TRBD2 (6 bases). CDR1 and CDR2 (germline): MNHNS, SASEGT. This CDR3 is 16 amino acids long. The V gene lost 3 bases and the J gene lost 3 bases, with 16 bases spanning the gap. CDR3 in DNA: TGTGCCAGCAGTGAGGGATTGGGAGGACCGACAGATACGCAGTATTTT. Its protein is CASSEGLGGPTDTQYF.

This chain connects TRBV28 to TRBJ2-7; no definite D call. V dropped 6 bases and J dropped 3 bases, with 12 bases sitting between them. Germline V gene lookup returns CDR1 MDHEN and CDR2 SYDVKM. This CDR3 is built from 13 residues. The CDR3 DNA is TGTGCCAGCAGGATGGCACAAAACTACGAGCAGTACTTC. Protein sequence: CASRMAQNYEQYF.

This clone was detected many times. The chain employs TRBV7-9 and TRBJ1-6, with no clear D. In germline, CDR1 is SEHNR, CDR2 FQNEAQ (reference sequence). V was shortened by 5 bases and J by 5 bases, with 4 bases between the two germline ends. This CDR3 has 12 amino acids. The CDR3 sequence is CASSPDNSPLHF. In DNA form, the CDR3 reads TGTGCCAGCAGCCCCGATAATTCACCCCTCCACTTT.

This clone was seen a handful of times. The J gene is TRBJ1-5, the V gene TRBV29-1; TRBD1 is a possible D gene (6 bases). The germline gives CDR1 SQVTM, CDR2 ANQGSEA. V lost 2 bases and J 9 bases, leaving 11 bases between the germline ends. The CDR3 has 12 residues. The CDR3 DNA follows: TGCAGCGTTGAACAGGGGTCAGGGCCCCAGCATTTT. It yields the protein CSVEQGSGPQHF.

The gene calls are TRBV9 and TRBJ2-2, with D tentatively TRBD2 (5 bases). This CDR3 contains 15 residues. Trimming removed 1 base at V and 4 bases at J, with 11 bases between. Germline V gene sequence: CDR1 SGDLS, CDR2 YYNGEE. CDR3 residues: CASSVRGPATGELFF. The CDR3 nucleotides are TGTGCCAGCAGCGTAAGAGGGCCAGCCACCGGGGAGCTGTTTTTT.

The V call is TRBV4-2, the J call TRBJ2-1; the D is unclear. V was cut by 1 base and J by 4 bases, with 11 bases left in between. This CDR3 spans 15 amino acids. Per the germline V gene, CDR1 is LGHNA and CDR2 is YNFKEQ. The CDR3 coding sequence is TGTGCCAGCAGCCAAGCGGCGTCACCATACAATGAGCAGTTCTTC. It codes for CASSQAASPYNEQFF.

The V and J genes are TRBV2 and TRBJ2-7; D is unresolved. With 3 bases removed from V and 0 bases from J, the gap between germline ends came to 15 bases. The CDR3 runs to 16 residues. Germline V gives CDR1 SNHLY, CDR2 FYNNEI. CDR3 in amino acids: CASSDAGGLSSYEQYF. The CDR3 DNA reads as TGTGCCAGCAGTGATGCAGGCGGCCTGAGCTCCTACGAGCAGTACTTC.

This clone was seen repeatedly, ten times or more. The gene calls are TRBV20-1 and TRBJ2-7; the D is unclear. Germline V gene data show CDR1 as DFQATT and CDR2 as SNEGSKA (reference sequence). The CDR3 has 11 residues. Trimming pared 2 bases from V and 3 bases from J, leaving 5 bases between. The CDR3 reads CSARSDYEQYF. The CDR3 nucleotides are TGCAGTGCTAGATCCGACTACGAGCAGTACTTC.

The sample holds a few counts of this clone. The genes are TRBV2 and TRBJ2-7; D might be TRBD1 (6 bases). V lost 2 bases, J lost 4 bases, and 9 bases lay in between. CDR1 and CDR2 from the germline V gene are SNHLY and FYNNEI. The CDR3 runs to 13 residues. CDR3 nucleotide sequence: TGTGCCAGCAGTGAAAGCAGGGGATACGAGCAGTACTTC. As protein: CASSESRGYEQYF.

The chain links TRBV5-6 to TRBJ2-3, with 10 bases matching TRBD2. The V gene end was trimmed by 4 bases and the J gene end by 5 bases; junction bases not matched to a gene: 10. The CDR3 spans 16 residues. Per germline, CDR1 SGHDT and CDR2 YYEEEE. CDR3 residues: CASSIRLAGVVDTQYF. CDR3 in DNA: TGTGCCAGCAGCATTCGACTAGCGGGTGTCGTAGATACGCAGTATTTT.

The DNA of the CDR3 is TGTGCCAGCAGCCAGACAGGGGGCGCCGAGCAGTACTTC. Encoded protein: CASSQTGGAEQYF. The V and J genes are TRBV28 and TRBJ2-7; 10 bases map to TRBD1. V gave up 6 bases and J gave up 6 bases; unmatched junction bases: 5. Germline V lookup: CDR1 MDHEN, CDR2 SYDVKM. This CDR3 is 13 amino acids long.

The V gene is TRBV5-6, the J gene TRBJ2-7; 16 nucleotides match TRBD2. This CDR3 comprises 17 residues. Unmatched junction bases numbered 8, after V lost 3 bases and J lost 5 bases. Per germline, CDR1 SGHDT and CDR2 YYEEEE. Here the CDR3 DNA reads TGTGCCAGCAGCTGGAGAACGGGACTAGCGGGAGGGGACGAGCAGTACTTC. It codes for CASSWRTGLAGGDEQYF.

Of note for this clone: Other DNA variants within this sample encode the same CDR3. This chain joins TRBV19 and TRBJ2-1; 9 positions agree with TRBD2. The CDR3 has 16 amino acids. The germline gives CDR1 LNHDA, CDR2 SQIVND (reference sequence). Germline trimming cut 3 bases from V and 0 bases from J; bases unmatched to any gene: 3. CDR3: CASSILAGSSYNEQFF. The CDR3 region has the DNA TGTGCCAGTAGTATTCTAGCGGGGTCCTCCTACAATGAGCAGTTCTTC.